This record covers a single T cell receptor (beta chain). Antigen unknown. From the 5' RACE reads, TCRdb called clonotypes with MiXCR, one entry per CDR3 protein. The sample consists of about 110,000 distinct CDR3 sequences, roughly a sixth of them appearing once. The ends lost 4 bases at V and 3 bases at J; junction bases unmatched: 3. The germline gives CDR1 SGHRS, CDR2 YFSETQ. CDR3 length equals 14 residues. This sample stems from a study of T-cell memory formation after mild COVID-19. The study, taken as a whole, reports: Among clones peaking at day 37 in the second wave, SARS-CoV-2 specificity remained unconfirmed. Clones which contracted sat mainly in CM and EM if CD4+, and in EMRA if CD8+. CD4/CD8 balance characterized clones contracting day 15 to 85, and CD4+ skew characterized later expanders.

The sequencing input was PBMCs or a T cell subset sorted from them (not recorded which). V usage is TRBV5-1 and J usage is TRBJ1-4; 7 bases are shared with TRBD1. This TCR was sampled from a young man who had mild COVID-19 (a few samples of this study predate the infection). Cell type and time point are not known. The CDR3 reads CASSAGTANEKLFF. The CDR3 DNA follows: TGCGCCAGCAGCGCGGGGACAGCTAATGAAAAACTGTTTTTT.